This T cell receptor beta chain is from a study of CD8 T cells in ankylosing spondylitis. Study-level findings and limits: Blood from ankylosing spondylitis patients appeared to carry a characteristic roughly 8-variant TCR beta motif. Those disease-linked clones were CD8+; they were also relatively rare in peripheral blood. A number of the motif variants had already been described in reactive arthritis synovial fluid and blood.

TCRdb reprocessed the 5' RACE reads with MiXCR, giving one entry per CDR3 protein. The data contain 650,000 to 800,000 distinct CDR3 sequences, under 20% of them singletons. Remarks on this clonotype: As yet, its antigen is unknown.

Sequencing used blood, either unsorted or a sorted T cell fraction (not recorded which). This sequence originates from a male donor with ankylosing spondylitis.

The CDR3 sequence is CRGLAEGNEQFF. The CDR3 DNA follows: TGCAGAGGACTAGCGGAGGGCAATGAGCAGTTCTTC. The V and J genes are TRBV20-1 and TRBJ2-1; 10 nucleotides line up with TRBD2. The CDR3 extends over 12 amino acids. The germline CDR1 and CDR2 sequences are DFQATT and SNEGSKA (reference sequence).